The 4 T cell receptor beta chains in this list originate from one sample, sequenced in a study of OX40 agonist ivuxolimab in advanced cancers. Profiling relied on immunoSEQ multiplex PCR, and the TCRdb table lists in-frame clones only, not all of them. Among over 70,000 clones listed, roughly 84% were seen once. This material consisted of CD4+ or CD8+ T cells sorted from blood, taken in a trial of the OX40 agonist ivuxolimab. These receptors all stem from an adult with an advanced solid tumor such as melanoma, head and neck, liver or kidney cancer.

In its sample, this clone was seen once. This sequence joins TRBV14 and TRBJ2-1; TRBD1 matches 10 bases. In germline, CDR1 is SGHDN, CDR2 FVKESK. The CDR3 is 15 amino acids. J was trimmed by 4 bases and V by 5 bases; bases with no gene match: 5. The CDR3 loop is CASSDGQGVYNEQFF. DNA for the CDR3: TGTGCCAGCAGCGATGGACAGGGGGTTTACAATGAGCAGTTCTTC.

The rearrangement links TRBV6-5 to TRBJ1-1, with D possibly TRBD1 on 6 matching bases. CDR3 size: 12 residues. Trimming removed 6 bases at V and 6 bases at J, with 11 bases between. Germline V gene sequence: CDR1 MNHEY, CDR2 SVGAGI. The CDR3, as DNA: TGTGCCAGCAGCAGGGGTTCCGCTGAAGCTTTCTTT. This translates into CASSRGSAEAFF.

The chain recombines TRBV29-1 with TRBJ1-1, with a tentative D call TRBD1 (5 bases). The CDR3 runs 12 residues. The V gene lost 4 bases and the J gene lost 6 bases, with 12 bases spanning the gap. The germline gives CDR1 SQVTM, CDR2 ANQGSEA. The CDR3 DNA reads TGCAGCGTTGCGAAGGGGCGGGCTGAAGCTTTCTTT. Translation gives CSVAKGRAEAFF. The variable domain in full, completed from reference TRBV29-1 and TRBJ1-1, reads SAVISQKPSRDICQRGTSLTIQCQVDSQVTMMFWYRQQPGQSLTLIATANQGSEATYESGFVIDKFPISRPNLTFSTLTVSNMSPEDSSIYLCSVAKGRAEAFFGQGTRLTVV.

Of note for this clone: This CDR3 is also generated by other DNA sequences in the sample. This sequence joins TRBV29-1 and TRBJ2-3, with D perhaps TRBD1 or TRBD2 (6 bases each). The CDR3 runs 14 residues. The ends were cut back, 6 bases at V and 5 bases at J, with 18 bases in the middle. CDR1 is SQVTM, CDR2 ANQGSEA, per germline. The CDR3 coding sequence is TGCAGCGTGGGGGGCAGGGCCGGGGGAGATACGCAGTATTTT. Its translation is CSVGGRAGGDTQYF.